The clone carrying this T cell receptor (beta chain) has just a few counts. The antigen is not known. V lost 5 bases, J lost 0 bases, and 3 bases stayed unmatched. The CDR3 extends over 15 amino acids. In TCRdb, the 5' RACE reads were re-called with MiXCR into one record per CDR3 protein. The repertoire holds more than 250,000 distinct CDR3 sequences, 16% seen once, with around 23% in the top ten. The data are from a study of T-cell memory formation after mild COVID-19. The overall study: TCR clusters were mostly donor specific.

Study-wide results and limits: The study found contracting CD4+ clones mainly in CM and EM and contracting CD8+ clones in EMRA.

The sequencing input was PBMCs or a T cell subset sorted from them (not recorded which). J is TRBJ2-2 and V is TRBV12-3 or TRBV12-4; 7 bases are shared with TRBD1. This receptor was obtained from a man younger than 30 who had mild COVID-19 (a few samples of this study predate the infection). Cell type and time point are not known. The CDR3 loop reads CASSPGQTNTGELFF. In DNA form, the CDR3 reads TGTGCCAGCAGTCCGGGACAGACGAACACCGGGGAGCTGTTTTTT.